A single sample gave rise to the 25 T cell receptor beta chains below, sequenced in a study of response to subunit inactivated influenza vaccine. MiXCR, run by TCRdb on the RT-PCR reads, gives a single entry per CDR3 protein. Of about 500,000 distinct CDR3 sequences listed, 15% to 20% are singletons. Source: CD4+ T cells sorted from PBMCs, taken 23 to 25 months after vaccination. Receptor source: a man between 50 and 75 years old who received an inactivated influenza vaccine.

This clonotype was seen once. The V and J genes are TRBV20-1 and TRBJ2-1, with 8 bases aligning to TRBD2. CDR3 size: 14 residues. V lost 7 bases and J lost 8; bases outside the gene matches: 13. Per germline, CDR1 DFQATT and CDR2 SNEGSKA (reference sequence). The CDR3 nucleotides are TGCAGTGGGACCGGGGGGGCTGAGGTCCATGAGCAGTTCTTC. Its protein product is CSGTGGAEVHEQFF.

The chain couples TRBV6-1 to TRBJ1-3; 10 bases are shared with TRBD1. With V trimmed by 4 bases and J by 7 bases, 7 bases remained unmatched. Germline lookup yields CDR1 MNHNS and CDR2 SASEGT. This CDR3 region has 15 residues. In DNA, the CDR3 is TGTGCCAGCAGTGCGAGCCGGGACAGGGGCAACACCATATATTTT. Translation: CASSASRDRGNTIYF.

This clonotype appeared a few times. The chain uses TRBV7-8 and TRBJ1-6; D is unresolved. Germline CDR1 is SGHVS and CDR2 is FQNEAQ. The V end was cut by 0 bases, the J end by 7 bases, with 4 bases between. CDR3 size: 13 residues. The CDR3 protein is CASSLARNSPLHF. The CDR3 DNA follows: TGTGCCAGCAGCTTAGCAAGGAATTCACCCCTCCACTTT.

At least ten counts were recorded for this clonotype. V and J are TRBV2 and TRBJ1-2; no firm D call. The CDR3 covers 14 residues. Germline V gene data show CDR1 as SNHLY and CDR2 as FYNNEI. V was trimmed by 6 bases and J by 4 bases, leaving 15 bases between them. This CDR3 reads CASRVLTPGYGYTF. CDR3 in DNA: TGTGCCAGCAGAGTACTGACGCCGGGCTATGGCTACACCTTC. The full variable domain, with the rest looked up from reference TRBV2 and TRBJ1-2, is EPEVTQTPSHQVTQMGQEVILRCVPISNHLYFYWYRQILGQKVEFLVSFYNNEISEKSEIFDDQFSVERPDGSNFTLKIRSTKLEDSAMYFCASRVLTPGYGYTFGSGTRLTVV.

This clonotype was observed once. The chain has TRBV5-1 and TRBJ2-3; D is unresolved. The CDR3 covers 13 residues. V was shortened by 5 bases and J by 3 bases, with 10 bases between the two germline ends. CDR1 is SGHRS, CDR2 YFSETQ, per germline. CDR3 sequence reads: CASRKGGTDTQYF. In nucleotides, the CDR3 is TGCGCCAGCAGGAAGGGCGGAACAGATACGCAGTATTTT.

This clonotype has only one observation. A read error may account for a junction end that differs from germline. The chain recombines TRBV23-1 with TRBJ2-1, with no clear D. TRBV23-1 has ORF status, its function being uncertain. This CDR3 contains 13 residues. DNA for the CDR3: TGCGCCAGCTGTCAGCACATCTACAATGAGCAGTTCTTC. The encoded protein is CASCQHIYNEQFF.

This clonotype was recorded a few times. This chain links TRBV7-2 with TRBJ2-1; TRBD2 aligns across 9 bases. Germline V gene data show CDR1 as SGHTA and CDR2 as FQGNSA. With 8 bases clipped from V and 5 bases from J, the junction kept 4 bases outside the gene matches. The CDR3 loop spans 13 amino acids. CDR3 in amino acids: CASGTSRDNEQFF. The CDR3 DNA reads TGTGCCAGCGGGACTAGCAGAGACAATGAGCAGTTCTTC.

This clonotype was seen only a few times. J is TRBJ1-1 and V is TRBV7-9; D not resolved. The V end lost 1 base, the J end lost 10 bases, and 13 bases lay between the germline ends. This CDR3 region has 13 residues. The V gene's germline CDR1 is SEHNR and CDR2 FQNEAQ (reference sequence). In DNA, the CDR3 is TGTGCCAGCAGCTTAGTGCTGGCGACTCCAGCTTTCTTT. Translating gives CASSLVLATPAFF.

The sample holds many counts of this clonotype. The gene calls are TRBV7-7 and TRBJ2-3; D perhaps matches TRBD2 (5 bases). CDR3 length: 15 residues. Germline lookup yields CDR1 SSHAT and CDR2 FNYEAQ (reference sequence). V was pared by 5 bases and J by 3 bases, with 15 bases between. DNA of the CDR3: TGTGCCAGCAGCGAGGGCGCCCAAGGAACAGATACGCAGTATTTT. It translates to CASSEGAQGTDTQYF. Based on the CDR3 plus reference TRBV7-7 and TRBJ2-3, the full variable domain is GAGVSQSPRYKVTKRGQDVTLRCDPISSHATLYWYQQALGQGPEFLTYFNYEAQPDKSGLPSDRFSAERPEGSISTLTIQRTEQRDSAMYRCASSEGAQGTDTQYFGPGTRLTVL.

This clonotype was counted only a few times. This chain connects TRBV28 to TRBJ2-2, with D possibly matching TRBD2 (6 bases). The CDR3 has 15 residues. Deletions cut 5 bases from V and 2 bases from J, with 12 bases between. Looked up from germline, CDR1 is MDHEN and CDR2 is SYDVKM. CDR3 sequence (DNA): TGTGCCAGCAGTCCGCCGGGGGTTAACACCGGGGAGCTGTTTTTT. Translated: CASSPPGVNTGELFF.

V usage is TRBV5-1 and J usage is TRBJ2-5, with unresolved D. The CDR3 runs 16 residues. Trimming shortened V by 0 bases and J by 2 bases, and 14 bases separated the two germline ends. The V gene's germline CDR1 is SGHRS and CDR2 YFSETQ. In DNA form, the CDR3 reads TGCGCCAGCAGCTTGGCCGGTTTCGCTGTTCAAGAGACCCAGTACTTC. Encoded protein: CASSLAGFAVQETQYF.

CDR3 amino acids: CASSPFGATNTGELFF. The CDR3 DNA follows: TGTGCCAGCAGCCCTTTCGGGGCGACGAACACCGGGGAGCTGTTTTTT. The rearrangement uses TRBV7-2 and TRBJ2-2; D tentatively reads TRBD1 or TRBD2 (5 bases each). Germline V gives CDR1 SGHTA, CDR2 FQGNSA. This CDR3 spans 16 amino acids. The V end was cut by 5 bases, the J end by 0 bases, with 13 bases between.

In this sample, this clonotype turned up many times. The V and J genes are TRBV5-1 and TRBJ1-1; D might be TRBD1 (5 bases). The CDR3 contains 14 residues. Per germline, CDR1 SGHRS and CDR2 YFSETQ. Between the trimmed V and J ends, which lost 3 bases and 5 bases, there was a span of 14 bases. CDR3 nucleotide sequence: TGCGCCAGCAGCTGGGGACGCCGAGGGACTGAAGCTTTCTTT. Amino acid sequence: CASSWGRRGTEAFF.

This clonotype was observed a few times. The V gene is TRBV15, the J gene TRBJ1-4; TRBD1 is a possible D gene (6 bases). The CDR3 contains 15 residues. V lost 3 bases and J lost 10, with 18 bases in between. The V gene's germline CDR1 is LNHNV and CDR2 YYDKDF (reference sequence). This CDR3 reads CATSSLTGDVGKLFF. CDR3 DNA sequence: TGTGCCACCAGCAGCCTGACAGGCGACGTGGGAAAACTGTTTTTT.

In this sample, this clonotype turned up many times. V usage is TRBV7-8 and J usage is TRBJ2-7; D tentatively fits TRBD1 or TRBD2 (5 bases each). This CDR3 comprises 14 residues. Trimming removed 5 bases at V and 2 bases at J, with 13 bases between. Germline values: CDR1 SGHVS, CDR2 FQNEAQ. The chain's CDR3 is CASSIVGATYEQYF. Here the CDR3 DNA reads TGTGCCAGCAGCATTGTCGGGGCTACCTACGAGCAGTACTTC. The variable domain in full, with the rest retrieved from reference TRBV7-8 and TRBJ2-7, is GAGVSQSPRYKVAKRGQDVALRCDPISGHVSLFWYQQALGQGPEFLTYFQNEAQLDKSGLPSDRFFAERPEGSVSTLKIQRTQQEDSAVYLCASSIVGATYEQYFGPGTRLTVT.

V usage is TRBV24-1 and J usage is TRBJ2-5, with D perhaps matching TRBD1 (6 bases). The CDR3 is 15 residues long. Germline V gene data show CDR1 as KGHDR and CDR2 as SFDVKD. The V end lost 4 bases, the J end lost 2 bases, and 13 bases lay between the germline ends. The CDR3 DNA reads TGTGCCACCAGTGACCGAAACAGGGTACAAGAGACCCAGTACTTC. Translation: CATSDRNRVQETQYF.

Many counts were recorded for this clonotype. The chain uses TRBV29-1 and TRBJ2-7, with no clear D. CDR1 is SQVTM, CDR2 ANQGSEA, per germline. The CDR3 runs 12 residues. V gave up 2 bases and J gave up 5 bases, with 10 bases separating them. This CDR3 is CSVEFSSHEQYF. Written as DNA, the CDR3 is TGCAGCGTTGAATTCAGCAGCCACGAGCAGTACTTC.

This clonotype was seen a handful of times. This chain links TRBV5-1 with TRBJ2-7, with D possibly TRBD2 on 5 matching bases. The CDR3 runs to 15 residues. Trimming took off 0 bases at V and 4 bases at J, with 14 bases between the two ends. CDR1 is SGHRS, CDR2 YFSETQ, per germline. In DNA form, the CDR3 reads TGCGCCAGCAGCTTGGACCCGGGGTTCGGTTACGAGCAGTACTTC. This gives the protein CASSLDPGFGYEQYF.

The chain couples TRBV9 to TRBJ2-1; 10 nucleotides line up with TRBD2. V was clipped by 0 bases and J by 7 bases; unmatched bases: 16. The CDR3 consists of 19 residues. Germline CDR1 SGDLS, CDR2 YYNGEE. CDR3 residues: CASSVEVGRASGSKNEQFF. The CDR3 DNA is TGTGCCAGCAGCGTAGAGGTTGGGCGGGCTAGCGGGAGTAAGAATGAGCAGTTCTTC.

The genes are TRBV7-6 and TRBJ2-1; 10 bases map to TRBD2. After removal of 2 bases from V and 2 bases from J, the junction contained 9 bases not matched to a gene. The CDR3 loop spans 18 amino acids. Germline loops: CDR1 SGHVS, CDR2 FNYEAQ. The CDR3 region is CASSLRTSGVGTYNEQFF. The CDR3 DNA sequence: TGTGCCAGCAGCTTACGCACTAGCGGGGTCGGGACCTACAATGAGCAGTTCTTC.

This clonotype was seen only a few times. The gene calls are TRBV2 and TRBJ2-7, with a weak D call TRBD1 (6 bases). The germline V gene has CDR1 SNHLY and CDR2 FYNNEI. The CDR3 runs to 14 residues. The V and J ends lost 4 bases and 6 bases respectively, with 16 bases between them. CDR3 nucleotides: TGTGCCAGCAGTGCTCAGGGGCTTGGTGGCGAGCAGTACTTC. Translated: CASSAQGLGGEQYF.

This clonotype was observed a few times. CDR3 DNA sequence: TGCAGTGCCAATTCGGGACAGGGTTTTGTTAATGAGCAGTTCTTC. Encoded protein: CSANSGQGFVNEQFF. The chain recombines TRBV20-1 with TRBJ2-1, with 9 bases aligning to TRBD1. V gave up 6 bases and J gave up 7 bases; unmatched junction bases: 13. Germline values: CDR1 DFQATT, CDR2 SNEGSKA (reference sequence). The CDR3 is 15 amino acids.

This clonotype was seen a few times. The chain joins TRBV4-2 to TRBJ2-3; 8 bases fit TRBD1. The CDR3 contains 19 residues. Per the germline V gene, CDR1 is LGHNA and CDR2 is YNFKEQ. J lost 0 bases, V lost 5 bases, and 16 bases had no gene match. The CDR3 reads CASSGGQGVYRQSTDTQYF. The DNA for the CDR3 is TGTGCCAGCAGCGGCGGACAGGGTGTTTATAGACAAAGCACAGATACGCAGTATTTT.

The chain uses TRBV6-1 and TRBJ2-1; TRBD2 agrees at 7 bases. Trimming at V came to 6 bases and at J to 9 bases, leaving 8 bases not matched to a gene. This CDR3 spans 13 amino acids. CDR1 is MNHNS, CDR2 SASEGT, per germline. The CDR3 region has the DNA TGTGCCAGCAGCCCGGGACTACCTTTTGAGCAGTTCTTC. As protein: CASSPGLPFEQFF.

This chain uses TRBV28 with TRBJ2-1; 7 positions agree with TRBD1. The J segment lost 9 bases and the V segment lost 6 bases, leaving 8 bases of the junction unmatched. This CDR3 is 13 amino acids long. CDR1 is MDHEN and CDR2 is SYDVKM in the germline V gene. The DNA for the CDR3 is TGTGCCAGCAGAAGACAGGGTCGGGGTGAGCAGTTCTTC. This encodes CASRRQGRGEQFF.